The 25 T cell receptor beta chains listed next were all sequenced from one sample in a study of cytomegalovirus exposure and HLA in healthy donors. This PCR relied on a set of 60 Vbeta primers and 13 Jbeta primers. The protocol was immunoSEQ multiplex PCR, while the TCRdb copy is restricted to in-frame clones and leaves out a portion. Among roughly 180,000 clones listed, about 85% were seen once. Sequencing was done on a sample of PBMCs. Receptor source: a boy aged 2 to 10 in good health and CMV-seronegative.

This chain links TRBV6-6 with TRBJ2-6; D call uncertain. The length of the CDR3 is 16 residues. From germline, CDR1 is MNHNY and CDR2 SVGAGI (reference sequence). V was shortened by 6 bases and J by 0 bases, with 12 bases between the two germline ends. CDR3 residues: CASSLRSSSGANVLTF. CDR3 nucleotide sequence: TGTGCCAGCAGCCTGAGGTCGAGCTCTGGGGCCAACGTCCTGACTTTC.

The chain recombines TRBV4-1 with TRBJ2-1; D perhaps matches TRBD2 (6 bases). Trimming removed 2 bases at V and 8 bases at J, with 10 bases between. From germline, CDR1 is MGHRA and CDR2 YSYEKL. The CDR3 contains 13 residues. The CDR3 loop reads CASSQLAGYEQFF. The CDR3 nucleotides are TGCGCCAGCAGCCAACTTGCGGGGTATGAGCAGTTCTTC.

V usage is TRBV30 and J usage is TRBJ1-6; 9 nucleotides align to TRBD1. The germline V gene has CDR1 GTSNPN and CDR2 SVGIG (reference sequence). The trim removed 1 base at V and 10 bases at J, leaving 5 bases unmatched. This CDR3 is built from 14 residues. Written as DNA, the CDR3 is TGTGCCTGGAGTGGGGGACAGGGTGGATCACCCCTCCACTTT. This gives the protein CAWSGGQGGSPLHF. Filled out from reference TRBV30 and TRBJ1-6, the complete variable domain reads SQTIHQWPATLVQPVGSPLSLECTVEGTSNPNLYWYRQAAGRGLQLLFYSVGIGQISSEVPQNLSASRPQDRQFILSSKKLLLSDSGFYLCAWSGGQGGSPLHFGNGTRLTVT.

The chain recombines TRBV7-6 with TRBJ1-1; the D gene is possibly TRBD1 (6 bases). Per the germline V gene, CDR1 is SGHVS and CDR2 is FNYEAQ. V lost 0 bases and J 0 bases, leaving 14 bases between the germline ends. This CDR3 is built from 17 residues. CDR3 sequence reads: CASSLARLRGMNTEAFF. As DNA, the CDR3 is TGTGCCAGCAGCTTAGCCCGCCTCAGGGGAATGAACACTGAAGCTTTCTTT.

The chain carries TRBV27 and TRBJ2-1, with 10 bases that match TRBD2. Germline CDR1 reads MNHEY; CDR2 reads SMNVEV (reference sequence). The length of the CDR3 is 14 residues. V was clipped by 8 bases and J by 10 bases; unmatched bases: 11. The CDR3 region is CASGRTSGPREQFF. DNA for the CDR3: TGTGCCAGCGGCCGGACTAGCGGCCCCAGGGAGCAGTTCTTC.

The J gene is TRBJ2-1, the V gene TRBV19, with TRBD2 as a possible D gene (6 bases). V was pared by 1 base and J by 5 bases, with 6 bases between. There are 13 residues in the CDR3. CDR1 is LNHDA, CDR2 SQIVND, per germline (reference sequence). CDR3 in amino acids: CASSIGGDNEQFF. CDR3 coding DNA: TGTGCCAGTAGTATAGGGGGGGACAATGAGCAGTTCTTC.

The chain carries TRBV28 and TRBJ1-1; TRBD1 agrees at 7 bases. This CDR3 is built from 12 residues. Losses at the gene ends were 6 bases for V and 5 bases for J; bases not matched to a gene: 3. Germline V gene data show CDR1 as MDHEN and CDR2 as SYDVKM. The CDR3 coding sequence is TGTGCCAGCAGGCAGGGGGGTACTGAAGCTTTCTTT. Its translation is CASRQGGTEAFF.

The chain has TRBV28 and TRBJ2-7; 8 positions agree with TRBD2. With 2 bases clipped from V and 3 bases from J, the junction kept 0 bases outside the gene matches. This CDR3 spans 13 amino acids. Germline V gene data show CDR1 as MDHEN and CDR2 as SYDVKM. The CDR3 DNA reads as TGTGCCAGCAGTTTAGCGGGAGGCTACGAGCAGTACTTC. Amino acid sequence: CASSLAGGYEQYF.

This clone was picked up a small number of times. The genes are TRBV29-1 and TRBJ2-7; a possible D gene is TRBD2 (6 bases). The germline V gene has CDR1 SQVTM and CDR2 ANQGSEA. The V and J ends lost 7 bases and 3 bases respectively, with 16 bases between them. The CDR3 has 13 amino acids. The CDR3 DNA reads as TGCAGCGCAGCGGGCAGGGTTCTCTACGAGCAGTACTTC. Translating it yields CSAAGRVLYEQYF.

The chain is built from TRBV9 and TRBJ1-3; 7 bases fit TRBD1. Trimming removed 5 bases from V and 2 bases from J; junction bases left unmatched: 1. This CDR3 has 13 amino acids. Germline V CDR1 and CDR2: SGDLS, YYNGEE. CDR3 sequence: CASRRGPGNTIYF. CDR3 nucleotides: TGTGCCAGCAGGAGGGGGCCTGGAAACACCATATATTTT.

The gene calls are TRBV7-2 and TRBJ2-3; 9 nucleotides agree with TRBD2. J was trimmed by 2 bases and V by 4 bases; bases with no gene match: 10. The CDR3 extends over 17 amino acids. Germline values: CDR1 SGHTA, CDR2 FQGNSA. CDR3 amino acids: CASSSGLLAGLTDTQYF. CDR3 nucleotide sequence: TGTGCCAGCAGCTCCGGCCTACTAGCGGGCCTCACAGATACGCAGTATTTT.

This chain uses TRBV27 with TRBJ1-5; D may be TRBD1 (5 bases). Between the trimmed V and J ends, which lost 2 bases and 0 bases, there was a span of 8 bases. CDR1 is MNHEY and CDR2 is SMNVEV in the germline V gene (reference sequence). The CDR3 is made up of 15 amino acids. The chain's CDR3 is CASSLQGYSNQPQHF. In nucleotides, the CDR3 is TGTGCCAGCAGTTTACAGGGTTATAGCAATCAGCCCCAGCATTTT.

The V gene is TRBV30, the J gene TRBJ2-7, with 13 bases matching TRBD2. The J segment lost 5 bases and the V segment lost 0 bases, leaving 4 bases of the junction unmatched. CDR1 is GTSNPN, CDR2 SVGIG, per germline (reference sequence). The CDR3 runs 15 residues. The CDR3 nucleotides are TGTGCCTGGAGTGTTGGACTAGCGGGAGTAAACGAGCAGTACTTC. It codes for CAWSVGLAGVNEQYF.

Only a few counts were recorded for this clone. The genes are TRBV5-1 and TRBJ2-1; 7 nucleotides agree with TRBD1. Germline V lookup: CDR1 SGHRS, CDR2 YFSETQ. The V and J ends lost 7 bases and 5 bases, in that order; junction bases with no gene match: 9. The CDR3 spans 14 residues. The CDR3: CASSVGQTHNEQFF. Written as DNA, the CDR3 is TGCGCCAGCTCCGTGGGACAGACCCACAATGAGCAGTTCTTC. Together with reference TRBV5-1 and TRBJ2-1, the CDR3 gives the full variable domain: KAGVTQTPRYLIKTRGQQVTLSCSPISGHRSVSWYQQTPGQGLQFLFEYFSETQRNKGNFPGRFSGRQFSNSRSEMNVSTLELGDSALYLCASSVGQTHNEQFFGPGTRLTVL.

V gene TRBV28 combines with J gene TRBJ2-2; 15 nucleotides align to TRBD2. This CDR3 comprises 16 residues. Losses at the gene ends were 6 bases for V and 8 bases for J; bases not matched to a gene: 7. Germline V gene sequence: CDR1 MDHEN, CDR2 SYDVKM. CDR3 in DNA: TGTGCCAGCAGCTTGGGACTAGCGGGGGGTTTGGGGGAGCTGTTTTTT. Amino acids: CASSLGLAGGLGELFF.

The V gene is TRBV7-9, the J gene TRBJ2-1; 7 nucleotides line up with TRBD2. Germline assignment: CDR1 SEHNR and CDR2 FQNEAQ (reference sequence). The CDR3 consists of 14 residues. V lost 8 bases, J lost 4 bases, and 8 bases stayed unmatched. CDR3 DNA sequence: TGTGCCAGCTTGGGCGGGAGTACATACAATGAGCAGTTCTTC. It encodes CASLGGSTYNEQFF.

This clone was observed a few times. This chain links TRBV18 with TRBJ2-1; D gene ambiguous. Germline CDR1 and CDR2: KGHSH and LQKENI. V was pared by 3 bases and J by 8 bases, with 23 bases between. CDR3 length: 17 amino acids. This CDR3 reads CASSPTWAPNTPYEQFF. The CDR3 DNA sequence: TGTGCCAGCTCACCGACCTGGGCCCCCAATACCCCCTATGAGCAGTTCTTC.

As concerns this clone: This same CDR3 is encoded by further DNA sequences in the sample. V and J are TRBV30 and TRBJ1-3, with unresolved D. Germline V gives CDR1 GTSNPN, CDR2 SVGIG (reference sequence). The CDR3 runs 13 residues. V gave up 3 bases and J gave up 1 base, with 7 bases separating them. CDR3 coding DNA: TGTGCCTGGAGCGCGGGGTCTGGAAACACCATATATTTT. It encodes CAWSAGSGNTIYF.

J is TRBJ1-2 and V is TRBV9; no clear D gene. Germline lookup yields CDR1 SGDLS and CDR2 YYNGEE. V was clipped by 4 bases and J by 7 bases, with 17 bases between them. The CDR3 contains 14 residues. The CDR3 reads CASSPQEALGGYTF. The CDR3 DNA follows: TGTGCCAGCAGCCCCCAGGAAGCCCTGGGTGGCTACACCTTC.

This chain joins TRBV10-3 and TRBJ2-2, with a possible D match to TRBD1 (5 bases). This CDR3 has 13 residues. Germline V lookup: CDR1 ENHRY, CDR2 SYGVKD. Trimming removed 6 bases at V and 3 bases at J, with 8 bases between. CDR3 region: CAIRQGDTGELFF. The CDR3, as DNA: TGTGCCATCAGGCAGGGTGACACCGGGGAGCTGTTTTTT.

The chain combines TRBV7-9 with TRBJ1-2, with 7 bases fitting TRBD1. Germline-derived CDR1 and CDR2 are SEHNR and FQNEAQ (reference sequence). CDR3 length: 15 residues. Unmatched junction bases numbered 10, after V lost 5 bases and J lost 4 bases. The CDR3 DNA sequence: TGTGCCAGCAGCGCCGCGACCCAGGGGGGCTATGGCTACACCTTC. It yields the protein CASSAATQGGYGYTF.

This clone was counted a single time. V usage is TRBV10-3 and J usage is TRBJ1-5, with a weak D call TRBD1 (5 bases). CDR3 size: 14 residues. V lost 10 bases, J lost 3 bases, and 16 bases lay in between. Germline V gives CDR1 ENHRY, CDR2 SYGVKD. CDR3 amino acids: CATCSQGLNQPQHF. The CDR3 DNA reads TGTGCCACCTGCTCCCAGGGCCTCAATCAGCCCCAGCATTTT.

This chain connects TRBV10-3 to TRBJ2-5, with D possibly TRBD2 on 6 matching bases. The V gene lost 1 base and the J gene lost 5 bases, with 29 bases spanning the gap. This CDR3 is 20 amino acids long. Looked up from germline, CDR1 is ENHRY and CDR2 is SYGVKD. CDR3 sequence (DNA): TGTGCCATCAGTGAGTACCCGGTCGGTAGCCTTCATCCCGGAGGGGAGACCCAGTACTTC. Its protein is CAISEYPVGSLHPGGETQYF.

The chain joins TRBV11-2 to TRBJ1-1; D is possibly TRBD1 (5 bases). The CDR3 sequence is 13 residues long. Trimming left V 5 bases short and J 3 bases short, with 10 bases between. Per the germline V gene, CDR1 is SGHAT and CDR2 is FQNNGV. The CDR3: CASSARGDTEAFF. CDR3 coding DNA: TGTGCCAGCAGCGCTCGGGGGGACACTGAAGCTTTCTTT.

This chain joins TRBV5-6 and TRBJ2-7; the match to TRBD1 covers 10 bases. The germline CDR1 and CDR2 sequences are SGHDT and YYEEEE. V dropped 2 bases and J dropped 5; count of bases not matched to a gene: 4. The CDR3 covers 14 residues. The CDR3 loop is CASSFATGGNEQYV. DNA of the CDR3: TGTGCCAGCAGCTTCGCGACAGGGGGCAACGAGCAGTACGTC.